One and the same sample provided the 3 T cell receptor beta chains below, sequenced in a study of T cell responses to AZD1222 COVID-19 vaccine (dated by TCRdb to the early 2020s). Libraries were made using the immunoSEQ multiplex PCR assay. TCRdb took this table from immuneACCESS and kept in-frame rearrangements with V and J called. Such tables lack part of the clones; where checked against another copy, unresolved V genes explain under half of the gap, and the rest is unexplained. A total of 150,000 to 200,000 clones appear in this sample, approximately 90% of them only once. The top ten constitute 3.6% of the sample. This specimen's time point label, per the study, means: about 28 days (+/-7) after the second vaccine dose. The treatment or condition label for this specimen denotes: meningococcal conjugate vaccine given as trial control. The material was peripheral blood, obtained 28 days after the second dose of the MenACWY control vaccine. These receptors all stem from an adult who received the MenACWY meningococcal vaccine as a control.

V gene TRBV7-9 combines with J gene TRBJ2-7; D uncertain. Trimming removed 5 bases at V and 7 bases at J, with 9 bases between. The CDR3 runs to 11 residues. The germline CDR1 and CDR2 sequences are SEHNR and FQNEAQ (reference sequence). The CDR3 DNA follows: TGTGCCAGCAGCCTCCAAGCAGAGCAGTACTTC. Its translation: CASSLQAEQYF. The entire variable domain, with the rest obtained from reference TRBV7-9 and TRBJ2-7, is as follows: DTGVSQNPRHKITKRGQNVTFRCDPISEHNRLYWYRQTLGQGPEFLTYFQNEAQLEKSRLLSDRFSAERPKGSFSTLEIQRTEQGDSAMYLCASSLQAEQYFGPGTRLTVT.

The chain uses TRBV15 and TRBJ1-5; perhaps TRBD1 as D (5 bases). The V end was cut by 1 base, the J end by 3 bases, with 10 bases between. This CDR3 comprises 15 residues. The germline V gene encodes CDR1 LNHNV and CDR2 YYDKDF (reference sequence). The CDR3 DNA reads as TGTGCCACCAGCAGAGGGGACGGCCACAATCAGCCCCAGCATTTT. Translation gives CATSRGDGHNQPQHF.

The chain has TRBV28 and TRBJ1-2; the match to TRBD1 covers 7 bases. The V and J ends lost 5 bases and 5 bases, in that order; junction bases with no gene match: 11. The V gene's germline CDR1 is MDHEN and CDR2 SYDVKM. CDR3 length equals 15 residues. CDR3 sequence: CASSPHRGGSYGYTF. CDR3 DNA: TGTGCCAGCAGTCCACACAGGGGCGGCTCGTATGGCTACACCTTC.